The text below deals with one T cell receptor (beta chain). Its antigen is unknown. The CDR3 has 18 residues. Germline CDR1 is SGHKS and CDR2 is YYEKEE (reference sequence). V gave up 2 bases and J gave up 4 bases; unmatched junction bases: 13. The data were obtained in a study of identical twins. Points from the study as a whole: The abundant beta clonotypes from cord blood had fewer insertions, and memory repertoires had none of this. Recombination models fit unrelated individuals' TCR alpha sharing but underestimated twins'. Conclusions relied on cross-sectional statistical analysis, not following the same donors.

A universal primer site was added by template switching, and unique molecular identifiers were carried by the cDNA. TCRdb re-derived calls from the 5' RACE reads in MiXCR, one entry per CDR3 protein. The data contain some 500,000 distinct CDR3 sequences, 14% of them singletons. A further study also used this sample, focusing on yellow fever vaccine responses in identical twins.

Sequenced input: CD4+ T cells sorted from blood. This clonotype originated in a woman under 30 in good health. The rearrangement links TRBV5-5 to TRBJ2-7; 12 bases map to TRBD1. The CDR3 reads CASSLRTRDRGLVYEQYF. Here the CDR3 DNA reads TGTGCCAGCAGCTTACGTACCCGGGACAGGGGGCTTGTATACGAGCAGTACTTC. The full variable domain, in which reference TRBV5-5 and TRBJ2-7 provide the parts outside the CDR3, is DAGVTQSPTHLIKTRGQQVTLRCSPISGHKSVSWYQQVLGQGPQFIFQYYEKEERGRGNFPDRFSARQFPNYSSELNVNALLLGDSALYLCASSLRTRDRGLVYEQYFGPGTRLTVT.